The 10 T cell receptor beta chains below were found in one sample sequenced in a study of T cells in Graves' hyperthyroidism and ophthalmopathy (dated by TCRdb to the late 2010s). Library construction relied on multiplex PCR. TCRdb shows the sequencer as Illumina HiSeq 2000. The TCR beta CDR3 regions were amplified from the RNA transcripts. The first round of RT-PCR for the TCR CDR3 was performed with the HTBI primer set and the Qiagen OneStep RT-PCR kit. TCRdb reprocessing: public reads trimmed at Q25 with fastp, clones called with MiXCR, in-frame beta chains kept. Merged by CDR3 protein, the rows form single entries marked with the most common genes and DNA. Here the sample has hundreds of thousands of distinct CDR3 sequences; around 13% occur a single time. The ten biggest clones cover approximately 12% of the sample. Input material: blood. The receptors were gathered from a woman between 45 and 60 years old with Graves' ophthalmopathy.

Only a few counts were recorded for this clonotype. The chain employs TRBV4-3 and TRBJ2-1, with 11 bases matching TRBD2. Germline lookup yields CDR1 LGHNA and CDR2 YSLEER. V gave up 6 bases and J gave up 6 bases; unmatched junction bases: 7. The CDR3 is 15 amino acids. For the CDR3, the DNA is TGCGCCAGCAGGCCTGTAGCGGGAGGGCCCAATGAGCAGTTCTTC. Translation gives CASRPVAGGPNEQFF.

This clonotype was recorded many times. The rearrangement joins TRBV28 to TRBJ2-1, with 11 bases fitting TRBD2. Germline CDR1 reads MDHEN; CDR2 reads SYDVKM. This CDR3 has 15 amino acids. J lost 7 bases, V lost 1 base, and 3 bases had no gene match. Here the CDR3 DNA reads TGTGCCAGCAGTTTATCGGCTAGCGGGAGGAATGAGCAGTTCTTC. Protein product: CASSLSASGRNEQFF. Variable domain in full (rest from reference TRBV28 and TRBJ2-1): DVKVTQSSRYLVKRTGEKVFLECVQDMDHENMFWYRQDPGLGLRLIYFSYDVKMKEKGDIPEGYSVSREKKERFSLILESASTNQTSMYLCASSLSASGRNEQFFGPGTRLTVL.

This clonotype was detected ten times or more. CDR3 in amino acids: CASSALATEIVSYEQYF. The DNA for the CDR3 is TGTGCCAGCAGTGCCCTGGCGACAGAAATAGTTTCCTACGAGCAGTACTTC. The V and J genes are TRBV6-1 and TRBJ2-7, with a weak D call TRBD1 (5 bases). Germline-derived CDR1 and CDR2 are MNHNS and SASEGT. This CDR3 comprises 17 residues. V was shortened by 4 bases and J by 1 base, with 20 bases between the two germline ends.

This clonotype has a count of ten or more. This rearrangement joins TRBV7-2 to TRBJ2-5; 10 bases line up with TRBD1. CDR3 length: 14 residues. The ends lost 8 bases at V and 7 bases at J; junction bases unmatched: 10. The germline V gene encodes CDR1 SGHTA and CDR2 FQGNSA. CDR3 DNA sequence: TGTGCCAGCGTTCGGGACAGGGGTCGAGGGACCCAGTACTTC. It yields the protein CASVRDRGRGTQYF.

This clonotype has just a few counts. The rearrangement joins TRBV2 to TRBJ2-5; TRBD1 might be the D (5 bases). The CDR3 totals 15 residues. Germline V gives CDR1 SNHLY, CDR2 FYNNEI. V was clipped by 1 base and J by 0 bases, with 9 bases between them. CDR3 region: CASSEGAGYQETQYF. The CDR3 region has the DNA TGTGCCAGCAGTGAAGGGGCAGGGTACCAAGAGACCCAGTACTTC. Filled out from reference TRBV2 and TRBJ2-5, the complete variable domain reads EPEVTQTPSHQVTQMGQEVILRCVPISNHLYFYWYRQILGQKVEFLVSFYNNEISEKSEIFDDQFSVERPDGSNFTLKIRSTKLEDSAMYFCASSEGAGYQETQYFGPGTRLLVL.

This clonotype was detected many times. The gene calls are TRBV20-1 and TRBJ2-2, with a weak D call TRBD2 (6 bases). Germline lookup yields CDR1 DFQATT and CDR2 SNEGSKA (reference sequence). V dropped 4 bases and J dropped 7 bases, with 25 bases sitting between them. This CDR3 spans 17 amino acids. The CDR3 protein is CSANRLGRALRGGELFF. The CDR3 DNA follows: TGCAGTGCTAACCGACTAGGGCGAGCCCTCCGCGGCGGGGAGCTGTTTTTT.

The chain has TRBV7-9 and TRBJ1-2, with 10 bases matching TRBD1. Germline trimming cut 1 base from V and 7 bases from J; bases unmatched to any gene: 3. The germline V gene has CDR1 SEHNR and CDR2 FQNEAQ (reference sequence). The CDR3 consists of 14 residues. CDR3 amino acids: CASSLGDRGGGYTF. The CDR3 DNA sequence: TGTGCCAGCAGCTTAGGGGACAGGGGTGGTGGCTACACCTTC.

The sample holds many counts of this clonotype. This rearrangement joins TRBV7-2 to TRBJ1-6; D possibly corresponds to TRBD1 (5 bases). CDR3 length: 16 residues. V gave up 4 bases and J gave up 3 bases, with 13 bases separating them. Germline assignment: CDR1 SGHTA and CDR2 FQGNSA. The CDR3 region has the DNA TGTGCCAGCAGCTCCAATTTCCAGGGCTATAATTCACCCCTCCACTTT. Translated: CASSSNFQGYNSPLHF.

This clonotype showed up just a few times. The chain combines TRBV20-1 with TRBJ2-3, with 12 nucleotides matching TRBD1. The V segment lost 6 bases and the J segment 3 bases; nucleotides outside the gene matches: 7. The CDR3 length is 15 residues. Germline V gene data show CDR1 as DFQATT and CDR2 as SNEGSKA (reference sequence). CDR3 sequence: CSAIPGQGATDTQYF. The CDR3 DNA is TGCAGTGCCATACCGGGACAGGGGGCAACAGATACGCAGTATTTT.

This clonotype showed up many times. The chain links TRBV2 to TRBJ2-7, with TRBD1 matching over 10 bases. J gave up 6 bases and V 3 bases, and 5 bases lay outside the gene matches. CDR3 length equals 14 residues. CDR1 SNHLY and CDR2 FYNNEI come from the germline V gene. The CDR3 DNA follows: TGTGCCAGCAGTGAGTTGGACAGGGGGTTCGAGCAGTACTTC. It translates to CASSELDRGFEQYF.